A few counts support the clone carrying this T cell receptor beta chain. Antigen specificity is unknown. V lost 2 bases and J 4 bases, leaving 12 bases between the germline ends. The CDR3 spans 15 residues. Looked up from germline, CDR1 is SGHTA and CDR2 is FQGNSA. This sample was included in a study of T cells in narcolepsy. Study-wide results and caveats: Autoreactive clone sequences were missing from some blood memory CD4+ repertoires.

Produced via immunoSEQ multiplex PCR; TCRdb's table is partial and in-frame only. The sample records roughly 18,000 clones, more than 75% being singletons. The clonotype was recovered from a human donor in good health. The chain carries TRBV7-2 and TRBJ1-3; D gene ambiguous. Sequenced: memory (CD45RA-) CD4+ T cells from blood. In nucleotides, the CDR3 is TGTGCCAGCAGCTTAAACGGAATCTTAGGAAACACCATATATTTT. Its translation: CASSLNGILGNTIYF.